The present entry profiles one T cell receptor beta chain with its context. What it recognizes is unknown. These data belong to a study of T cells in localized non-small cell lung cancer. TCRdb keeps only in-frame clones here, not all; method: immunoSEQ multiplex PCR. The sample has 7,500 to 10,000 clones, 90% seen once; the top ten hold roughly a sixth. Findings and limits, study-wide: Tumor samples were not multi-region, leaving intratumor heterogeneity unexcluded. It was uninvolved adjacent lung that showed the highest T cell clonality, exceeding tumor.

Sequencing used peripheral blood, obtained before any cancer treatment. The origin of this receptor is a male donor older than 55 with stage III squamous cell lung carcinoma.

The CDR3 DNA is TGTGCCAGCAGCTTGGGGGGGCGACGGGAGACCCAGTACTTC. Its protein is CASSLGGRRETQYF. V gene TRBV5-4 combines with J gene TRBJ2-5; tentatively, D is TRBD1 (6 bases). V lost 0 bases and J lost 5, with 11 bases in between. This CDR3 comprises 14 residues. CDR1 and CDR2 from the germline V gene are SGHNT and YYREEE (reference sequence). Full variable domain (rest looked up from reference TRBV5-4 and TRBJ2-5): ETGVTQSPTHLIKTRGQQVTLRCSSQSGHNTVSWYQQALGQGPQFIFQYYREEENGRGNFPPRFSGLQFPNYSSELNVNALELDDSALYLCASSLGGRRETQYFGPGTRLLVL.